This T cell receptor (beta chain) was observed in a study of early T cells in non-severe SARS-CoV-2 infection. This clonotype has a count of ten or more. Using its own MiXCR run on the 5' RACE reads, TCRdb lists one record per CDR3 protein. The sample has about 59,000 distinct CDR3 sequences; approximately 13% are singletons. This CDR3 region has 12 residues. With 5 bases removed from V and 4 bases from J, the gap between germline ends came to 5 bases. Germline loops: CDR1 SEHNR, CDR2 FQNEAQ (reference sequence). The chain joins TRBV7-9 to TRBJ2-2, with a possible D match to TRBD2 (5 bases). This TCR came from an adult who was a healthcare worker with PCR-confirmed SARS-CoV-2 infection or an uninfected control (not recorded which). This specimen consisted of whole blood, obtained at baseline. Here the CDR3 reads CASSRGTGELFF. Here the CDR3 DNA reads TGTGCCAGCAGCCGGGGCACCGGGGAGCTGTTTTTT.